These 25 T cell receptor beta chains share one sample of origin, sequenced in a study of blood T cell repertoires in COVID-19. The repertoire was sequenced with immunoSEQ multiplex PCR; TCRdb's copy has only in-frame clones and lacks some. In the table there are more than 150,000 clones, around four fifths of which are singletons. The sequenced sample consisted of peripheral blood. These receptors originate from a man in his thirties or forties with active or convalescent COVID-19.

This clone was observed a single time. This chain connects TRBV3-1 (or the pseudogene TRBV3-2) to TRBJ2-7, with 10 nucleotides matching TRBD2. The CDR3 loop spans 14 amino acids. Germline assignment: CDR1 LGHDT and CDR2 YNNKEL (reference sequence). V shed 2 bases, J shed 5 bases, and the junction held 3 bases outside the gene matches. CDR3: CASSQLAGANEQYF. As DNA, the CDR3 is TGTGCCAGCAGCCAACTAGCGGGAGCGAACGAGCAGTACTTC.

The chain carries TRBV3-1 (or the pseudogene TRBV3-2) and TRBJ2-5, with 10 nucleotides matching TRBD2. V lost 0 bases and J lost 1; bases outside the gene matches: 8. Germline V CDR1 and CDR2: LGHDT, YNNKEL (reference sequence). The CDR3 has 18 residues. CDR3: CASSQDLASGGSQETQYF. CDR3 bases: TGTGCCAGCAGCCAAGATTTAGCTAGCGGGGGCAGCCAAGAGACCCAGTACTTC.

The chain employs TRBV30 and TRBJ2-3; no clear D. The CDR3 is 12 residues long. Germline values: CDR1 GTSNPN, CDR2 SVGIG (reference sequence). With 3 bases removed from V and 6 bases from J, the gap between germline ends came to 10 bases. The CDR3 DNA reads TGTGCCTGGAGCGCAAGCAGGGATACGCAGTATTTT. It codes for CAWSASRDTQYF.

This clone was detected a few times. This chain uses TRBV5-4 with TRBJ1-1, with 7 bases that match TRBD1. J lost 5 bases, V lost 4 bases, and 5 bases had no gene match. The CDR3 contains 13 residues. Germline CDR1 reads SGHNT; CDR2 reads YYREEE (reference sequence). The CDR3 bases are TGTGCCAGCAGCGGCCGGGACAGAACTGAAGCTTTCTTT. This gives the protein CASSGRDRTEAFF.

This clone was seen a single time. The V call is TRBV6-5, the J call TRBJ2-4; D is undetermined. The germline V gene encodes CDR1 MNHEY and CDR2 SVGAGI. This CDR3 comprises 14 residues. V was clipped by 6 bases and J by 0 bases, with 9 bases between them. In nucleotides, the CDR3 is TGTGCCAGCAGCCTCACTTCAGCCAAAAACATTCAGTACTTC. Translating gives CASSLTSAKNIQYF.

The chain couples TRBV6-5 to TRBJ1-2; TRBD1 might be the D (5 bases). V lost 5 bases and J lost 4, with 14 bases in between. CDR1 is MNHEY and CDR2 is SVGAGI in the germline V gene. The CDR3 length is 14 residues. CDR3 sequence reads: CASSPGGESYGYTF. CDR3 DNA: TGTGCCAGCAGTCCCGGGGGGGAGAGCTATGGCTACACCTTC.

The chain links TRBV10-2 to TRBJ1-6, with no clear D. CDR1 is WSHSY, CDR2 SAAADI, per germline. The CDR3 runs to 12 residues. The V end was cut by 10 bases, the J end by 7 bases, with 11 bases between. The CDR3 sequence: CATSPGNSPLHF. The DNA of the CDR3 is TGCGCCACATCTCCGGGAAATTCACCCCTCCACTTT.

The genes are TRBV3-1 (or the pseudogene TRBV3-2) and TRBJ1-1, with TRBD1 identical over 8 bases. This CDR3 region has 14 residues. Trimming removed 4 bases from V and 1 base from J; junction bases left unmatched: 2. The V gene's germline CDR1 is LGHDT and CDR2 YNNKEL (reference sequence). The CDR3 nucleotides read TGTGCCAGCAGCCGAGGGACAGGGAACACTGAAGCTTTCTTT. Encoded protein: CASSRGTGNTEAFF.

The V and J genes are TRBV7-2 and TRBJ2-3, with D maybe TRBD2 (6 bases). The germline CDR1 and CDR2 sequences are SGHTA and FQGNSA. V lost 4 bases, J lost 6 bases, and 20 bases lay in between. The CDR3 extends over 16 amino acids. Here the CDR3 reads CASSWKSAGAGDTQYF. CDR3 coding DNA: TGTGCCAGCAGCTGGAAGTCCGCGGGCGCGGGGGATACGCAGTATTTT.

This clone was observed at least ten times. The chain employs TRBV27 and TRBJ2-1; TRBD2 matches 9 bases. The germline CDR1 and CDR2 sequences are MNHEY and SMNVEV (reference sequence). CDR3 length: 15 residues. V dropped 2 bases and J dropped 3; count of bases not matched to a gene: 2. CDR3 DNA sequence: TGTGCCAGCAGTTTACTAGCGGGGAACTACAATGAGCAGTTCTTC. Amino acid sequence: CASSLLAGNYNEQFF.

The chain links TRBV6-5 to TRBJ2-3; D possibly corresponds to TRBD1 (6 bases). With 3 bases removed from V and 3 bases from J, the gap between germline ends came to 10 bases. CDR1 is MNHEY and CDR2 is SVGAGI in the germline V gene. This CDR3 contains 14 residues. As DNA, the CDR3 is TGTGCCAGCAGTTATGGGGGCTTGACAGATACGCAGTATTTT. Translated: CASSYGGLTDTQYF.

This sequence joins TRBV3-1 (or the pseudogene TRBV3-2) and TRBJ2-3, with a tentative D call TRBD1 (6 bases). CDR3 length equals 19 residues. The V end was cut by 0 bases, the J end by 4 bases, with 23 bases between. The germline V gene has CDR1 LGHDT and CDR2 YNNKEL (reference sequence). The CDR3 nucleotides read TGTGCCAGCAGCCAAGACCGTACTTCGGCAGGGGAACCGGCAGATACGCAGTATTTT. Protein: CASSQDRTSAGEPADTQYF.

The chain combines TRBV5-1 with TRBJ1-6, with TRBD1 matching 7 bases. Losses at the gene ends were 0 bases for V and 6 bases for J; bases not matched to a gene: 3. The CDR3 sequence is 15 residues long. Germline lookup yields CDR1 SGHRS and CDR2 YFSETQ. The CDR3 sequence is CASSLGQGRNSPLHF. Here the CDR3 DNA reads TGCGCCAGCAGCTTGGGACAGGGACGTAATTCACCCCTCCACTTT.

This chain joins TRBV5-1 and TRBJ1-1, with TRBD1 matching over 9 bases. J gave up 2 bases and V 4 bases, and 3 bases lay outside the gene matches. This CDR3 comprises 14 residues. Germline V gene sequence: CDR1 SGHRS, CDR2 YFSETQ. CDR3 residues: CASSQQGANTEAFF. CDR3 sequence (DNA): TGCGCCAGCAGCCAACAGGGGGCCAACACTGAAGCTTTCTTT.

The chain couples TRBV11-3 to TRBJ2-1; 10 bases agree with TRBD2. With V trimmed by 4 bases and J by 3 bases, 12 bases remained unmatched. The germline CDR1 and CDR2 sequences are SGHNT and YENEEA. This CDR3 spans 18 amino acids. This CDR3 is CASSSDSSGRRRYNEQFF. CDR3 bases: TGTGCCAGCAGCTCAGACTCTAGCGGGAGACGGCGCTACAATGAGCAGTTCTTC.

The CDR3 bases are TGTGCCAGTAGTACCACGGGACAGGGGCGAGAAGAGCAGTTCTTC. The encoded protein is CASSTTGQGREEQFF. The J gene is TRBJ2-1, the V gene TRBV19, with 10 bases fitting TRBD1. This CDR3 has 15 residues. V was pared by 4 bases and J by 10 bases, with 10 bases of the junction left unmatched. Looked up from germline, CDR1 is LNHDA and CDR2 is SQIVND (reference sequence).

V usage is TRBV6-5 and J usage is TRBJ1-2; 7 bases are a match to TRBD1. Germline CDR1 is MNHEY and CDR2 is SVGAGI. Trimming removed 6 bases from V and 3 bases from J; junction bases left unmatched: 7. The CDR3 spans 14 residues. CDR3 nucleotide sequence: TGTGCCAGCAGCCGGACAGGCCCCCACTATGGCTACACCTTC. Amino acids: CASSRTGPHYGYTF.

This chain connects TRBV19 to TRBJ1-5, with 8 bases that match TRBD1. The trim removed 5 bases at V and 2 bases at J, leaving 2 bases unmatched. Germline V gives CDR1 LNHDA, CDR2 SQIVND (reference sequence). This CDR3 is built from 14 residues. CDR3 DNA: TGTGCCAGTAGTTCGGGACAGGGCAATCAGCCCCAGCATTTT. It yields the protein CASSSGQGNQPQHF.

The CDR3 DNA is TGTGCCAGCAGCCACAGGGGGGATGACTACGAGCAGTACTTC. Its translation: CASSHRGDDYEQYF. This chain links TRBV21-1 with TRBJ2-7; the listed D gene, TRBD1, was not tested against the DNA. TRBV21-1 is designated a pseudogene. CDR3 length equals 14 residues.

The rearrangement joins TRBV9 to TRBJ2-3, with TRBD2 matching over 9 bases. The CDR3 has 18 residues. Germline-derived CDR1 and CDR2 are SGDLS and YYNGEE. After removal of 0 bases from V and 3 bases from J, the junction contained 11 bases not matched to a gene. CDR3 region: CASSVGGGRADRTDTQYF. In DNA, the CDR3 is TGTGCCAGCAGCGTAGGAGGCGGGAGGGCGGACAGGACAGATACGCAGTATTTT.

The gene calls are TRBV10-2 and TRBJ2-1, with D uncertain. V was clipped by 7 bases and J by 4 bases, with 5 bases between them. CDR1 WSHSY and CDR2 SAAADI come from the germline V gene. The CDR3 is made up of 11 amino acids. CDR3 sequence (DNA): TGCGCCAGCACTGCGTACAATGAGCAGTTCTTC. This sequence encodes CASTAYNEQFF.

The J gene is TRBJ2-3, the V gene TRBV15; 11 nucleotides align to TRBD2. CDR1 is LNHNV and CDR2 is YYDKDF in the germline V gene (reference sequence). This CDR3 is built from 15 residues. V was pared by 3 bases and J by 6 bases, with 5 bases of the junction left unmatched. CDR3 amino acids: CATSSTSGRMDTQYF. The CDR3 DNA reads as TGTGCCACCAGCAGTACTAGCGGGAGAATGGATACGCAGTATTTT.

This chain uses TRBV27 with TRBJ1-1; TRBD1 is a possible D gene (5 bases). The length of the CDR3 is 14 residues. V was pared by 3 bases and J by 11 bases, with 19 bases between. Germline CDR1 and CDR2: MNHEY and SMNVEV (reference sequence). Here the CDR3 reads CASSFPGGLAGAFF. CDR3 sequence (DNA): TGTGCCAGCAGTTTTCCGGGGGGGTTGGCGGGGGCTTTCTTT.

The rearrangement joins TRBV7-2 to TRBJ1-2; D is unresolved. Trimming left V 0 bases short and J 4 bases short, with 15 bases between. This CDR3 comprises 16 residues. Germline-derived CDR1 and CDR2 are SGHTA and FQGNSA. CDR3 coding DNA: TGTGCCAGCAGCTTAGCCGCGGCGAATCCCGGCTATGGCTACACCTTC. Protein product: CASSLAAANPGYGYTF.

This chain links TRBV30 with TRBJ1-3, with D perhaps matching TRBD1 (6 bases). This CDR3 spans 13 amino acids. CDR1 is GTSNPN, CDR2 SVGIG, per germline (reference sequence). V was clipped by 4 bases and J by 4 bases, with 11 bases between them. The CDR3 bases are TGTGCCTGGACGGCAGGGGTCGGAAACACCATATATTTT. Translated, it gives CAWTAGVGNTIYF.